This T cell receptor beta chain was captured in a study of human T cells and chemical hapten exposure. Study results and limitations: In comparison with controls, expanded TCRs gave rise to a significantly larger number of large CDR3 similarity clusters.

A single record per CDR3 protein comes from TCRdb applying MiXCR to the RACE reads. The profile shows 270,000 or so distinct CDR3 sequences, around 7.3% of them singletons. Regarding time point: pre-sensitization, week 0. Treatment: therapeutic diphenylcyclopropenone sensitization with weekly scalp DPC. This clonotype was counted only a few times. Its specificity is unknown. V dropped 5 bases and J dropped 3 bases, with 13 bases sitting between them. Germline V CDR1 and CDR2: MDHEN, SYDVKM. CDR3 length equals 14 residues. The source was whole blood, collected in connection with sensitization to the hapten diphenylcyclopropenone (DPC). This chain uses TRBV28 with TRBJ2-5; the D gene is possibly TRBD1 (6 bases). The source is a man between 18 and 29 years old with alopecia areata. Some clones in this sample may be carry-over from other donors' samples. The CDR3 DNA follows: TGTGCCAGCAGTCCCCTACAGGGAAAAGAGACCCAGTACTTC. This translates into CASSPLQGKETQYF.